This note documents a single T cell receptor (beta chain) sequence. In the same sample, other DNA sequences code for this CDR3. This sample is drawn from a study of Ad26.COV2.S vaccination and SARS-CoV-2 variants. As to treatment: about 20 received Ad26.COV2.S at low or high dose, single or two shots; roughly 5 received placebo; per-sample allocation not given. Sampling took place 63 days after the first vaccine or placebo injection. This CDR3 is 13 amino acids long. The germline gives CDR1 SNHLY, CDR2 FYNNEI. Deletions cut 7 bases from V and 0 bases from J, with 9 bases between. The protocol was immunoSEQ multiplex PCR, while the TCRdb copy is restricted to in-frame clones and leaves out a portion. This repertoire shows some 370,000 clones, 83% found once; its top ten account for nearly 7.5%.

The gene calls are TRBV2 and TRBJ1-1; D remains unclear. Source: peripheral blood, taken in a trial of Ad26.COV2.S vaccine versus placebo. This sequence was found in a person aged 18-65 years who received the Ad26.COV2.S COVID-19 vaccine or a placebo. As DNA, the CDR3 is TGTGCCAGCAAAGGTGAGGTGAACACTGAAGCTTTCTTT. Translated, it gives CASKGEVNTEAFF. Full variable domain (remainder filled in from reference TRBV2 and TRBJ1-1): EPEVTQTPSHQVTQMGQEVILRCVPISNHLYFYWYRQILGQKVEFLVSFYNNEISEKSEIFDDQFSVERPDGSNFTLKIRSTKLEDSAMYFCASKGEVNTEAFFGQGTRLTVV.